A single sample gave rise to the 5 T cell receptor beta chains below, sequenced in a study of OX40 agonist ivuxolimab in advanced cancers. Profiled with immunoSEQ multiplex PCR; TCRdb holds only in-frame clones, not every one. The sample shows tens of thousands of clones, approximately 86% of them seen only once. The source was CD4+ or CD8+ T cells sorted from blood, collected in a trial of the OX40 agonist ivuxolimab. The receptors originated from an adult with an advanced solid tumor such as melanoma, head and neck, liver or kidney cancer.

V and J are TRBV19 and TRBJ2-3, with D possibly being TRBD2 (5 bases). The length of the CDR3 is 14 residues. From germline, CDR1 is LNHDA and CDR2 SQIVND (reference sequence). Trimming removed 5 bases at V and 2 bases at J, with 11 bases between. Written as DNA, the CDR3 is TGTGCCAGTAGTTTACAGCGGATCACAGATACGCAGTATTTT. It is translated as CASSLQRITDTQYF.

The V gene is TRBV10-1, the J gene TRBJ1-5; TRBD1 is a possible D gene (6 bases). CDR3 length equals 15 residues. Trimming shortened V by 5 bases and J by 1 base, and 12 bases separated the two germline ends. Germline CDR1 and CDR2: WNHNN and SYGVQD (reference sequence). The CDR3 bases are TGCGCCAGCAGTCGGGGGCAGGGGAGCAATCAGCCCCAGCATTTT. Translating it yields CASSRGQGSNQPQHF.

The chain couples TRBV10-1 to TRBJ2-7, with TRBD1 identical over 11 bases. V dropped 7 bases and J dropped 3; count of bases not matched to a gene: 8. Germline CDR1 WNHNN, CDR2 SYGVQD (reference sequence). The CDR3 consists of 15 residues. The CDR3 reads CASKGGQGAIYEQYF. As DNA, the CDR3 is TGCGCCAGCAAAGGAGGACAGGGGGCTATCTACGAGCAGTACTTC.

This clone was counted a few times. V gene TRBV4-1 combines with J gene TRBJ1-2; weak D call: TRBD1 (6 bases). V lost 0 bases to trimming and J lost 7 bases, with 12 bases between them. The CDR3 sequence is 14 residues long. Looked up from germline, CDR1 is MGHRA and CDR2 is YSYEKL. CDR3 amino acids: CASSQDPGVAGYTF. As DNA, the CDR3 is TGCGCCAGCAGCCAAGATCCAGGGGTGGCTGGCTACACCTTC.

V usage is TRBV28 and J usage is TRBJ2-3, with 10 nucleotides matching TRBD2. This CDR3 is 15 amino acids long. CDR1 and CDR2 from the germline V gene are MDHEN and SYDVKM. With 8 bases clipped from V and 3 bases from J, the junction kept 8 bases outside the gene matches. The CDR3 protein is CASSEREGLTDTQYF. The CDR3 bases are TGTGCCAGCTCTGAGCGGGAGGGCCTTACAGATACGCAGTATTTT.